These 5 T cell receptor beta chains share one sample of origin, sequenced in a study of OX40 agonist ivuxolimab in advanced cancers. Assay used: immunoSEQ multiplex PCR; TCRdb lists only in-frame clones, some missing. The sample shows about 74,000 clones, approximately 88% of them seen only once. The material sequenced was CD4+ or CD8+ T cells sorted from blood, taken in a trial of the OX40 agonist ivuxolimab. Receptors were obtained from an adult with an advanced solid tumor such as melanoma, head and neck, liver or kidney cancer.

The CDR3 loop reads CASSLGSGQGSSPLHF. CDR3 DNA: TGTGCCAGCAGTTTAGGGTCAGGACAGGGGAGTTCACCCCTCCACTTT. This sequence joins TRBV7-3 and TRBJ1-6; 9 bases map to TRBD1. With V trimmed by 6 bases and J by 9 bases, 12 bases remained unmatched. Germline V gene sequence: CDR1 SGHTA, CDR2 FQGTGA. The CDR3 has 16 amino acids.

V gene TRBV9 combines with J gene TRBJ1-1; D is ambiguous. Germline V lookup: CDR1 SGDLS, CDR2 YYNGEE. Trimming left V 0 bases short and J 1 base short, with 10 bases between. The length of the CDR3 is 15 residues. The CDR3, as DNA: TGTGCCAGCAGCGTAGTTCCAATAAGGAACACTGAAGCTTTCTTT. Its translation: CASSVVPIRNTEAFF.

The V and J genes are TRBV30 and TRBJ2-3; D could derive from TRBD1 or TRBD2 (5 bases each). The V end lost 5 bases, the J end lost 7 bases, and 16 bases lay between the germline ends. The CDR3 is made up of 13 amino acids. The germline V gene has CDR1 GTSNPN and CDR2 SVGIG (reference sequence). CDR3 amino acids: CAWASLRGNTQYF. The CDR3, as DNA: TGTGCCTGGGCCTCCCTGAGGGGTAATACGCAGTATTTT.

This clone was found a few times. Written as DNA, the CDR3 is TGCGCCAGCAGCTTGGGGCAGGGGGCCTTTACGGCTAATGAAAAACTGTTTTTT. Amino acids: CASSLGQGAFTANEKLFF. The chain links TRBV5-1 to TRBJ1-4; 8 nucleotides agree with TRBD1. V dropped 0 bases and J dropped 3; count of bases not matched to a gene: 10. Germline V CDR1 and CDR2: SGHRS, YFSETQ. This CDR3 has 18 amino acids.

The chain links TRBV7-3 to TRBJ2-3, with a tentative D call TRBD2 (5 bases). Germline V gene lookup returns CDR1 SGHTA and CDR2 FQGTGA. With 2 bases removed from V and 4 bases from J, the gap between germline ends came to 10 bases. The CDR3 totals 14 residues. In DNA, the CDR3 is TGTGCCAGCAGCTTAGAACCGAGGGCAGATACGCAGTATTTT. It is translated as CASSLEPRADTQYF.